The 7 T cell receptor beta chains below were found in one sample sequenced in a study of early T cells in non-severe SARS-CoV-2 infection. MiXCR, applied by TCRdb to the 5' RACE reads, yields one record per CDR3 protein. This table holds some 76,000 distinct CDR3 sequences, roughly 15% found once. The sequenced material came from whole blood. Receptors originate from an adult who was a healthcare worker with PCR-confirmed SARS-CoV-2 infection or an uninfected control (not recorded which).

This clonotype was picked up a small number of times. The genes are TRBV30 and TRBJ2-3; 10 bases match TRBD2. J gave up 8 bases and V 2 bases, and 7 bases lay outside the gene matches. The CDR3 length is 14 residues. From germline, CDR1 is GTSNPN and CDR2 SVGIG (reference sequence). DNA for the CDR3: TGTGCCTGGAGTCCGGGACTAGCGATAAGTACGCAGTATTTT. It translates to CAWSPGLAISTQYF.

In DNA, the CDR3 is TGTGCCAGCTCACCGCTGCGGGCAGTAAAATACCAAGAGACCCAGTACTTC. This translates into CASSPLRAVKYQETQYF. The V and J genes are TRBV18 and TRBJ2-5, with D possibly matching TRBD2 (5 bases). Germline V CDR1 and CDR2: KGHSH, LQKENI. The CDR3 totals 17 residues. V gave up 3 bases and J gave up 0 bases, with 17 bases separating them.

This clonotype was picked up many times. CDR3 DNA sequence: TGTGCCAGCAGGTTCCTAGCATCAGAGACCCAGTACTTC. Amino acids: CASRFLASETQYF. V and J are TRBV2 and TRBJ2-5; possible D gene TRBD2, 5 bases. V lost 6 bases to trimming and J lost 4 bases, with 12 bases between them. The germline V gene encodes CDR1 SNHLY and CDR2 FYNNEI. CDR3 length: 13 amino acids. Full variable domain (rest looked up from reference TRBV2 and TRBJ2-5): EPEVTQTPSHQVTQMGQEVILRCVPISNHLYFYWYRQILGQKVEFLVSFYNNEISEKSEIFDDQFSVERPDGSNFTLKIRSTKLEDSAMYFCASRFLASETQYFGPGTRLLVL.

V gene TRBV7-6 combines with J gene TRBJ2-5, with TRBD1 as a possible D gene (6 bases). V lost 1 base and J 5 bases, leaving 14 bases between the germline ends. The CDR3 runs 15 residues. CDR1 and CDR2 from the germline V gene are SGHVS and FNYEAQ. The CDR3 nucleotides are TGTGCCAGCAGCTTAGTGGCGGCAGGGGTCGAGACCCAGTACTTC. Protein sequence: CASSLVAAGVETQYF.

This clonotype was observed a handful of times. V usage is TRBV11-3 and J usage is TRBJ2-3; 7 bases match TRBD2. The V gene's germline CDR1 is SGHNT and CDR2 YENEEA. With 4 bases clipped from V and 6 bases from J, the junction kept 7 bases outside the gene matches. This CDR3 comprises 14 residues. The CDR3 is CASSSSGLVDTQYF. The CDR3 DNA reads TGTGCCAGCAGCTCAAGCGGACTAGTGGATACGCAGTATTTT.

This clonotype occurred a few times. This sequence joins TRBV7-9 and TRBJ1-2, with TRBD1 identical over 10 bases. J gave up 4 bases and V 5 bases, and 10 bases lay outside the gene matches. CDR1 is SEHNR, CDR2 FQNEAQ, per germline (reference sequence). The CDR3 is made up of 16 amino acids. Written as DNA, the CDR3 is TGTGCCAGCAGCACCGGGGGGACAGGGGAAATCTATGGCTACACCTTC. This encodes CASSTGGTGEIYGYTF.

This clonotype was recorded a few times. The J gene is TRBJ2-1, the V gene TRBV7-9, with D perhaps TRBD2 (5 bases). The CDR3 has 17 residues. Between the trimmed V and J ends, which lost 0 bases and 5 bases, there was a span of 17 bases. CDR1 and CDR2 from the germline V gene are SEHNR and FQNEAQ (reference sequence). The CDR3 nucleotides are TGTGCCAGCAGCTTAGCGCTGCAGACGAGGGCCGACAATGAGCAGTTCTTC. This encodes CASSLALQTRADNEQFF.